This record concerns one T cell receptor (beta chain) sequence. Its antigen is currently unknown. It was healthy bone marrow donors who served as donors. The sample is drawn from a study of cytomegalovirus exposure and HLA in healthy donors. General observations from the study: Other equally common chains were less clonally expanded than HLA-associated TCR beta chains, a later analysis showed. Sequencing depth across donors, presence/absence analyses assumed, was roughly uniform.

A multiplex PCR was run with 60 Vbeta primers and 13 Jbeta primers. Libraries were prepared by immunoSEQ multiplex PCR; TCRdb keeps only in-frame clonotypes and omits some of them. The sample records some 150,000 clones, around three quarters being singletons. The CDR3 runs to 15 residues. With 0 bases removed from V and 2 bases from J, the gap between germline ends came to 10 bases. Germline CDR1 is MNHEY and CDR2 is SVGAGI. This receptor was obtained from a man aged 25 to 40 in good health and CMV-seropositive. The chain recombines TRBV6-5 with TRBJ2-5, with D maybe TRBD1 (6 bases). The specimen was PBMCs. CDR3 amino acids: CASSYSSRGQETQYF. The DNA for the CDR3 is TGTGCCAGCAGTTACTCGAGCAGGGGACAAGAGACCCAGTACTTC.